The TCR beta chain under discussion was sequenced for a study of T-cell reconstitution after alpha-beta-depleted transplantation in children. Findings and caveats of the study: Expanded graft clones, several hundred of them, were reportedly the source of alpha-beta T cells about two months after transplant.

The CDR3 totals 14 residues. On this clonotype: The target antigen is unknown.

It was with unique molecular identifiers that the TCRbeta library was prepared. Each CDR3 protein is one row after TCRdb ran MiXCR on the PCR reads. The data contain approximately 630,000 distinct CDR3 sequences, roughly 13% of them singletons. The rearrangement joins TRBV21-1 to TRBJ2-7; the table calls TRBD2, which could not be checked here. TRBV21-1 is a listed pseudogene. Sample: PBMCs, taken before TCRalphabeta/CD19-depleted stem cell transplant. The receptor was isolated from a girl aged 2-10 years with congenital amegakaryocytic thrombocytopenia, due to receive a stem cell transplant. In nucleotides, the CDR3 is TGTGCCAGCAGCGAGGACGGCCGAGCCTACGAGCAGTACTTC. This gives the protein CASSEDGRAYEQYF.